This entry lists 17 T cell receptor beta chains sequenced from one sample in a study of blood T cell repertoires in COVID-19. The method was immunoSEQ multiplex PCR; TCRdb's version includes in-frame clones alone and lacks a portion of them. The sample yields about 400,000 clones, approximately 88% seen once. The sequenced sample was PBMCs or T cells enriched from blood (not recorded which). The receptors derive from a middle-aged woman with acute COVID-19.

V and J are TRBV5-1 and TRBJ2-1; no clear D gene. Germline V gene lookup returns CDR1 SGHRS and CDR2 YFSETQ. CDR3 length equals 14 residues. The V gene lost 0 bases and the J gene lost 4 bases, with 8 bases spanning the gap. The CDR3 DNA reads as TGCGCCAGCAGCTTGGCCCTAGTGTACAATGAGCAGTTCTTC. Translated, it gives CASSLALVYNEQFF.

CDR3 in amino acids: CASSQGRGRAVEQFF. The CDR3 DNA sequence: TGTGCCAGCAGCCAAGGACGCGGGAGAGCGGTTGAGCAGTTCTTC. J is TRBJ2-1 and V is TRBV14; 7 nucleotides line up with TRBD2. Germline V gene lookup returns CDR1 SGHDN and CDR2 FVKESK. The CDR3 runs to 15 residues. The V segment lost 1 base and the J segment 9 bases; nucleotides outside the gene matches: 9.

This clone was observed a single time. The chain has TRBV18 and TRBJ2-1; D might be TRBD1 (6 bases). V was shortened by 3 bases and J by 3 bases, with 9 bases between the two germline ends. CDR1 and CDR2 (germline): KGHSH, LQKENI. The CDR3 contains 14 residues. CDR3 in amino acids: CASSPDRNYNEQFF. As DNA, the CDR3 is TGTGCCAGCTCACCCGACAGGAACTACAATGAGCAGTTCTTC.

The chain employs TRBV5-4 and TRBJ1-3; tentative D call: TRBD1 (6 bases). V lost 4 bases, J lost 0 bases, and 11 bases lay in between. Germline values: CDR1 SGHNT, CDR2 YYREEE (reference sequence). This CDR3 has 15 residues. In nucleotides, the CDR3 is TGTGCCAGCAGCGGCGGACAGACCTCTGGAAACACCATATATTTT. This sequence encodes CASSGGQTSGNTIYF.

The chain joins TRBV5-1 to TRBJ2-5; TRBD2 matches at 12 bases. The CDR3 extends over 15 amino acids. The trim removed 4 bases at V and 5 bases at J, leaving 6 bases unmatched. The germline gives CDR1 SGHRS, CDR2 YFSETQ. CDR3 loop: CASSLRTSGVETQYF. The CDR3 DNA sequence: TGCGCCAGCAGCCTTCGGACTAGCGGGGTGGAGACCCAGTACTTC.

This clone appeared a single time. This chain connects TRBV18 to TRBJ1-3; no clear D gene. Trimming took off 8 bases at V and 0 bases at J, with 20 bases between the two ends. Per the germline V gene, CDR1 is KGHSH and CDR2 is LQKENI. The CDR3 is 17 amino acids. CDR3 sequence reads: CASTTRGLTVSGNTIYF. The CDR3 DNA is TGTGCCAGCACGACCCGGGGTCTCACGGTCTCTGGAAACACCATATATTTT.

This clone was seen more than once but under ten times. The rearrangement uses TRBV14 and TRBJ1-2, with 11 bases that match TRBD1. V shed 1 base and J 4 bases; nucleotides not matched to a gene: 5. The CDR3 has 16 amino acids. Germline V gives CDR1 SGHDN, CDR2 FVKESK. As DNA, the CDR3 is TGTGCCAGCAGCCAAGGTGGGACAGGGGGATTCTATGGCTACACCTTC. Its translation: CASSQGGTGGFYGYTF.

The CDR3 DNA sequence: TGCGCCAGCAGCTGGGGACTGGGAGGCTATGGCTACACCTTC. Translated, it gives CASSWGLGGYGYTF. The chain joins TRBV5-1 to TRBJ1-2; possibly TRBD1 for D (5 bases). The V gene lost 3 bases and the J gene lost 4 bases, with 13 bases spanning the gap. The germline gives CDR1 SGHRS, CDR2 YFSETQ. The CDR3 loop spans 14 amino acids.

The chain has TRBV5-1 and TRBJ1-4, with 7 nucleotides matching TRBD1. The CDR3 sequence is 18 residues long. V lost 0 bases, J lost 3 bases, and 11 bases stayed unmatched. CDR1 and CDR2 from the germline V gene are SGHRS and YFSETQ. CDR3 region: CASSLVPPSQGANEKLFF. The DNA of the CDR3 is TGCGCCAGCAGCTTGGTTCCGCCCTCCCAGGGGGCTAATGAAAAACTGTTTTTT.

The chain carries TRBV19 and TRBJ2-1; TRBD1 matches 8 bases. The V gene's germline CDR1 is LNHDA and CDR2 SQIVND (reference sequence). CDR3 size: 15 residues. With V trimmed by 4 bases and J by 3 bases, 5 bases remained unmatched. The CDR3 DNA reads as TGTGCCAGTAGTACCGGGACAGGAGGCTACAATGAGCAGTTCTTC. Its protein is CASSTGTGGYNEQFF.

The CDR3 reads CASSHSGKTTNEKLFF. The CDR3 region has the DNA TGCGCCAGCAGCCATTCAGGGAAAACAACTAATGAAAAACTGTTTTTT. The chain employs TRBV5-1 and TRBJ1-4, with D maybe TRBD1 (5 bases). Germline assignment: CDR1 SGHRS and CDR2 YFSETQ. Between the trimmed V and J ends, which lost 4 bases and 0 bases, there was a span of 13 bases. The CDR3 sequence is 16 residues long.

CDR3 sequence reads: CASRLAPAHPGTGIHYGYTF. The DNA for the CDR3 is TGTGCAAGTCGCTTAGCTCCCGCCCATCCCGGGACAGGGATCCACTATGGCTACACCTTC. This sequence joins TRBV12-2 and TRBJ1-2; TRBD1 is the table's D call and was not checked against the DNA. TRBV12-2 is annotated as a pseudogene. This CDR3 spans 20 amino acids.

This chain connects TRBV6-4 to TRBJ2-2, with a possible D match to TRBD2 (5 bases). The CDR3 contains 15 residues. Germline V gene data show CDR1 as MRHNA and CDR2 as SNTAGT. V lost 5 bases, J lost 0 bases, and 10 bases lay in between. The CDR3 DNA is TGTGCCAGCAGTCGCGAGCGGTCGAACACCGGGGAGCTGTTTTTT. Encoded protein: CASSRERSNTGELFF.

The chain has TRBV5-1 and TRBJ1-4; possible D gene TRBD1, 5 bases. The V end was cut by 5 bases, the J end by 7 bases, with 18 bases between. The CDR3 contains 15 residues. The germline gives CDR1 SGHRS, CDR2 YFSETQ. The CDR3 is CASSVAGSVSEKLFF. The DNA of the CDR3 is TGCGCCAGCAGTGTAGCAGGGTCGGTTTCTGAAAAACTGTTTTTT.

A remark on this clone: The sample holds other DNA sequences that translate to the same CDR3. CDR3 sequence reads: CASSRQGPYNEQFF. CDR3 nucleotides: TGTGCCAGCAGCCGACAGGGCCCCTACAATGAGCAGTTCTTC. V is TRBV6-5 and J is TRBJ2-1; 7 bases are shared with TRBD1. V lost 6 bases, J lost 2 bases, and 4 bases stayed unmatched. The CDR3 totals 14 residues. Germline V gives CDR1 MNHEY, CDR2 SVGAGI.

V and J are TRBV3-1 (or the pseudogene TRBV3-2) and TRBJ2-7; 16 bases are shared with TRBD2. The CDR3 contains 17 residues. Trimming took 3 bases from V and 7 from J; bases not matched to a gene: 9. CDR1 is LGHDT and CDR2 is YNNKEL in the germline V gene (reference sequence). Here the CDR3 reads CASSQAGTSGGAGEQYF. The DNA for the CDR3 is TGTGCCAGCAGCCAGGCCGGGACTAGCGGGGGGGCGGGTGAGCAGTACTTC.

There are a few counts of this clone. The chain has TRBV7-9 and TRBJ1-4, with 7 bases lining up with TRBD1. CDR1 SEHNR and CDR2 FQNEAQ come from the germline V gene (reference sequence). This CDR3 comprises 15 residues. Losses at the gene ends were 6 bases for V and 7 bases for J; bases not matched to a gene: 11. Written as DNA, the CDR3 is TGTGCCAGCAGTCGTACTACAGGGGCGGGTGAAAAACTGTTTTTT. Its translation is CASSRTTGAGEKLFF.